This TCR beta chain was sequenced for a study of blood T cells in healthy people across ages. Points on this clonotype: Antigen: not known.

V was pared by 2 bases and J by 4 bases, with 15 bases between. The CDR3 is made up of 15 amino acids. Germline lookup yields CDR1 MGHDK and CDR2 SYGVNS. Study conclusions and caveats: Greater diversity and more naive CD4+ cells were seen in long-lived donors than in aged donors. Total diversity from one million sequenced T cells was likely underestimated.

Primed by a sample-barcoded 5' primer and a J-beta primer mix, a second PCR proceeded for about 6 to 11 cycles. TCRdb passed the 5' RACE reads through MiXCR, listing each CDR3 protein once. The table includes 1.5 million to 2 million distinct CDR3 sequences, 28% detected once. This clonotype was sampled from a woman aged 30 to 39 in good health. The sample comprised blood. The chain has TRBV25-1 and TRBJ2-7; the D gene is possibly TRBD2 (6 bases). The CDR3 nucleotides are TGTGCCAGCAGTGAAGGGGGGACCTCCACGTACGAGCAGTACTTC. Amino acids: CASSEGGTSTYEQYF.